This T cell receptor beta chain was identified during a study of shared T cell receptors in the human thymus. The CDR3 totals 14 residues. The ends were cut back, 6 bases at V and 2 bases at J, with 13 bases in the middle. CDR1 and CDR2 (germline): MNHEY, SMNVEV (reference sequence). Some clones are missing from TCRdb's copy, which holds only in-frame ones; the method was immunoSEQ multiplex PCR. The table records around 730,000 clones, 70% to 90% of them present only once. These data also featured in a second study, about human thymus T cells. Per that paper: Corrective surgery for congenital heart defects was being performed on the healthy Finnish infants who served as donors. Thymus was obtained from resections taken during corrective heart surgery. Within thymic and blood repertoires, V and J gene usage appeared to be biased. Related research examined unrelated individuals and reported that their thymic repertoires overlapped highly.

The chain is built from TRBV27 and TRBJ2-5; maybe TRBD1 (5 bases). The specimen was thymocytes. The receptor was isolated from a girl under three years old with a congenital heart defect. For the CDR3, the DNA is TGTGCCAGCAGAGGGGCAGGGATACAAGAGACCCAGTACTTC. This sequence encodes CASRGAGIQETQYF.